The T cell receptor (beta chain) described here comes from a study of OX40 agonist ivuxolimab in advanced cancers. At the level of the study: The mean age was about 57 years, ranging from 23 to 79, with roughly four fifths of participants male. General study findings and limits: Among the least clonally expanded were partial responders at 0.1-3.0 mg/kg. CD4+ and CD8+ blood T cells expanded clonally by week 6 at 0.1 to 3.0 mg/kg. Fewer expanded clones were found on average in CD4+ than in CD8+ T cells.

Only in-frame clones appear in the TCRdb table, and some are missing; sequencing was by immunoSEQ multiplex PCR. Among 20,000 or so clones, 70% to 90% were seen once, and the ten largest hold 13%. A remark on this clone: The antigen is unknown.

CDR1 is LNHDA and CDR2 is SQIVND in the germline V gene (reference sequence). Trimming removed 1 base at V and 5 bases at J, with 18 bases between. The CDR3 sequence is 16 residues long. The clonotype originates from an adult with an advanced solid tumor such as melanoma, head and neck, liver or kidney cancer. This sequence joins TRBV19 and TRBJ2-7; a possible D gene is TRBD2 (6 bases). The source material was CD4+ or CD8+ T cells sorted from blood, sampled in a trial of the OX40 agonist ivuxolimab. For the CDR3, the DNA is TGTGCCAGTAGTATAGGGGCCCCGGAGGGGTTCGACGAGCAGTACTTC. Translated, it gives CASSIGAPEGFDEQYF.